The entry below gives a single T cell receptor beta chain sequence along with its context. Its antigen is currently unknown. The PCR used 60 Vbeta and 13 Jbeta primers. Clones were sequenced by immunoSEQ multiplex PCR, and TCRdb holds only the in-frame ones, with some missing. This sample yields about 68,000 clones, of which approximately 78% are seen a single time; about 6.5% belongs to the top ten. This sample is part of a study of cytomegalovirus exposure and HLA in healthy donors. The germline CDR1 and CDR2 sequences are SGHRS and YFSETQ. There are 14 residues in the CDR3. V lost 0 bases, J lost 8 bases, and 5 bases stayed unmatched. The study, taken as a whole, reports: The productive fraction for most TCR beta V segments was about 90% or about 30% in an earlier analysis.

Sequencing was done on a sample of PBMCs. The chain couples TRBV5-1 to TRBJ2-3; 8 nucleotides line up with TRBD2. This TCR came from a human donor in good health. The CDR3 coding sequence is TGCGCCAGCAGCTTGGGGGGGACTAGTGGTACGCAGTATTTT. This translates into CASSLGGTSGTQYF.